What follows are 5 T cell receptor beta chains derived from one specimen sequenced in a study of blood T cell repertoires in COVID-19. Data came from immunoSEQ multiplex PCR; TCRdb stores just in-frame clones and leaves some out. The sample lists about 94,000 clones; about 80% were seen once. Sequencing input: peripheral blood. These receptors all stem from a human donor in a cohort sampled during active COVID-19.

The V gene is TRBV6-6, the J gene TRBJ2-7; the match to TRBD1 covers 7 bases. Germline loops: CDR1 MNHNY, CDR2 SVGAGI (reference sequence). The CDR3 has 14 residues. V lost 7 bases to trimming and J lost 3 bases; unmatched junction nucleotides: 9. The CDR3 region is CASKPGQTVYEQYF. Here the CDR3 DNA reads TGTGCCAGCAAACCGGGACAGACCGTCTACGAGCAGTACTTC.

V usage is TRBV6-5 and J usage is TRBJ1-1, with TRBD1 as a possible D gene (5 bases). The germline V gene encodes CDR1 MNHEY and CDR2 SVGAGI. Trimming left V 2 bases short and J 5 bases short, with 12 bases between. The CDR3 has 14 amino acids. The DNA for the CDR3 is TGTGCCAGCAGTTACGGGCGGGGCGGAACTGAAGCTTTCTTT. It yields the protein CASSYGRGGTEAFF.

The chain is built from TRBV5-4 and TRBJ2-7; 9 nucleotides align to TRBD1. From germline, CDR1 is SGHNT and CDR2 YYREEE (reference sequence). Trimming took 3 bases from V and 2 from J; bases not matched to a gene: 6. The CDR3 has 15 amino acids. CDR3 residues: CASSSGTGSPYEQYF. In DNA, the CDR3 is TGTGCCAGCAGCTCCGGGACAGGGTCCCCCTACGAGCAGTACTTC.

The table lists this clone with a count of one. The V call is TRBV14, the J call TRBJ1-2; perhaps TRBD1 as D (5 bases). Germline V gives CDR1 SGHDN, CDR2 FVKESK. The CDR3 consists of 13 residues. V dropped 4 bases and J dropped 4 bases, with 10 bases sitting between them. CDR3 DNA: TGTGCCAGCAGCCGCCGACAGCTCTATGGCTACACCTTC. It is translated as CASSRRQLYGYTF.

This chain links TRBV29-1 with TRBJ2-7; tentatively, D is TRBD2 (7 bases). The germline CDR1 and CDR2 sequences are SQVTM and ANQGSEA. V dropped 4 bases and J dropped 1 base, with 17 bases sitting between them. The CDR3 sequence is 15 residues long. In DNA, the CDR3 is TGCAGCGTTGTGTTCAGGGGAGGGGAGTCCTACGAGCAGTACTTC. Translated, it gives CSVVFRGGESYEQYF.